The 2 T cell receptor beta chains reported below all come from one sample, sequenced in a study of blood T cell repertoires in COVID-19. Some clones are missing from TCRdb's copy, which holds only in-frame ones; the method was immunoSEQ multiplex PCR. The profile shows 400,000 to 500,000 clones, 75% to 90% of them singletons. The sample comprised peripheral blood. The origin of the receptors is a woman aged 25 to 39 with active or convalescent COVID-19.

The chain joins TRBV18 to TRBJ1-5; TRBD1 is a possible D gene (6 bases). Germline-derived CDR1 and CDR2 are KGHSH and LQKENI. V dropped 2 bases and J dropped 1 base, with 9 bases sitting between them. The length of the CDR3 is 15 residues. The CDR3 sequence is CASSPTGTSNQPQHF. CDR3 coding DNA: TGTGCCAGCTCACCAACAGGGACGAGCAATCAGCCCCAGCATTTT.

The CDR3 loop is CASRIGGGYEQYF. The CDR3 nucleotides read TGCGCCAGCAGAATAGGAGGAGGTTACGAGCAGTACTTC. The rearrangement uses TRBV10-2 and TRBJ2-7; a weak D match, TRBD2 (5 bases). The germline CDR1 and CDR2 sequences are WSHSY and SAAADI. The CDR3 sequence is 13 residues long. V was pared by 6 bases and J by 4 bases, with 13 bases between.